This T cell receptor beta chain came from a study of post-analysis software for immune sequencing data. Study-level background: The disease courses covered relapsing-remitting, secondary progressive and progressive-relapsing multiple sclerosis.

Tagging with unique molecular identifiers was a feature of the TCR beta cDNA libraries. TCRdb reprocessed the PCR reads via MiXCR and lists one record per CDR3 protein. Here the sample spans more than 350,000 distinct CDR3 sequences, less than 40% being singletons. Findings and limits, study-wide: F measure showed strong co-clustering of same-batch samples. When compared against controls, multiple sclerosis patients showed significantly lower normalized Chao1 diversity. Patients showed TRBV5-6, TRBV5-1 and TRBV20-1 among a handful of TRBV segments more frequent than in controls.

Concerning this clonotype itself: The antigen is undetermined.

Trimming cost V 4 bases and J 9 bases, with 19 bases left between them. The germline V gene has CDR1 LGHNA and CDR2 YSLEER. The CDR3 length is 15 residues. Sequenced sample: blood. The chain has TRBV4-3 and TRBJ2-4; TRBD2 might be the D (7 bases). The TCR comes from a girl aged 2 to 9 with multiple sclerosis. The CDR3 here is CASSPGGGGRSIQYF. CDR3 DNA sequence: TGCGCCAGCAGCCCTGGAGGGGGGGGTAGGAGCATTCAGTACTTC.